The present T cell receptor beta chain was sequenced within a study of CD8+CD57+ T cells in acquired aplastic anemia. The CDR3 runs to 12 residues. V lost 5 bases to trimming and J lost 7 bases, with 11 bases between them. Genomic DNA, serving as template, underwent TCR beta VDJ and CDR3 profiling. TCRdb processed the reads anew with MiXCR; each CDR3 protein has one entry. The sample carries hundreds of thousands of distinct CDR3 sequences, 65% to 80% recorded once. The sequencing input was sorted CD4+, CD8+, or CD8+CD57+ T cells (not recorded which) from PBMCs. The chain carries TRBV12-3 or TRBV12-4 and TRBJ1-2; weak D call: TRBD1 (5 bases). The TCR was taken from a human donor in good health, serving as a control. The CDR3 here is CASSVEGVGYTF. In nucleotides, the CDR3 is TGTGCCAGCAGTGTGGAAGGGGTTGGCTACACCTTC.